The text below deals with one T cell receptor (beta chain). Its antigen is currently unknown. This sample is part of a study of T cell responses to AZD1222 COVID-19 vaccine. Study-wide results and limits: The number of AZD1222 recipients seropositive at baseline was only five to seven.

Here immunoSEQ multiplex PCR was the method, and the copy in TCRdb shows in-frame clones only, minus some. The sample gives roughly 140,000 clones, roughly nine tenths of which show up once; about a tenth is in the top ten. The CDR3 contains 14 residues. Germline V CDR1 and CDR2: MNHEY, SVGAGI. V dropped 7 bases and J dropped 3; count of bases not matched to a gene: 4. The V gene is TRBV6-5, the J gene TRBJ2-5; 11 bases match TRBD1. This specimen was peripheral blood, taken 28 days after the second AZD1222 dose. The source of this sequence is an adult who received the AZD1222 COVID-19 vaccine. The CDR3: CASTWTGGKETQYF. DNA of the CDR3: TGTGCCAGCACATGGACAGGGGGCAAAGAGACCCAGTACTTC.